The clone carrying this T cell receptor beta chain appeared a single time. Germline-derived CDR1 and CDR2 are SGHRS and YFSETQ. CDR3 length: 14 amino acids. Trimming left V 2 bases short and J 4 bases short, with 10 bases between. TCRdb's copy holds only in-frame clones and misses some; the assay was immunoSEQ multiplex PCR. The data show approximately 60,000 clones, around nine tenths seen once. The record originates from a study of glioma-infiltrating T cells after dendritic cell vaccination. Study details: Dendritic cell vaccine was injected intradermally three times, biweekly.

The time point is: after dendritic cell vaccination, including at tumor progression/relapse. Sequencing used blood, obtained after dendritic cell vaccination. The clonotype was recovered from a human donor with glioblastoma. The V and J genes are TRBV5-1 and TRBJ1-3; a weak D match, TRBD1 (5 bases). This CDR3 reads CASSFQGEGNTIYF. CDR3 DNA: TGCGCCAGCAGCTTTCAAGGGGAAGGAAACACCATATATTTT.